The clone carrying this T cell receptor (beta chain) was detected many times. The antigen remains undetermined. Germline CDR1 SGHKS, CDR2 YYEKEE (reference sequence). The CDR3 has 15 residues. The trim removed 0 bases at V and 7 bases at J, leaving 7 bases unmatched. Via MiXCR, TCRdb re-called the 5' RACE reads, giving one row per CDR3 protein. The table includes tens of thousands of distinct CDR3 sequences, under 6% detected once. The sample belongs to a study of early T cells in non-severe SARS-CoV-2 infection. General study points: Sequences matched to VDJdb favored anti-spike CD8 responses, while private and CD4 specificities were missed.

The V call is TRBV5-5, the J call TRBJ2-4; 7 positions agree with TRBD1. The TCR sequence derives from an adult who was a healthcare worker with PCR-confirmed SARS-CoV-2 infection or an uninfected control (not recorded which). The specimen was whole blood. The CDR3 is CASSLGSGGANIQYF. In DNA, the CDR3 is TGTGCCAGCAGCTTGGGGTCAGGGGGAGCGAACATTCAGTACTTC.